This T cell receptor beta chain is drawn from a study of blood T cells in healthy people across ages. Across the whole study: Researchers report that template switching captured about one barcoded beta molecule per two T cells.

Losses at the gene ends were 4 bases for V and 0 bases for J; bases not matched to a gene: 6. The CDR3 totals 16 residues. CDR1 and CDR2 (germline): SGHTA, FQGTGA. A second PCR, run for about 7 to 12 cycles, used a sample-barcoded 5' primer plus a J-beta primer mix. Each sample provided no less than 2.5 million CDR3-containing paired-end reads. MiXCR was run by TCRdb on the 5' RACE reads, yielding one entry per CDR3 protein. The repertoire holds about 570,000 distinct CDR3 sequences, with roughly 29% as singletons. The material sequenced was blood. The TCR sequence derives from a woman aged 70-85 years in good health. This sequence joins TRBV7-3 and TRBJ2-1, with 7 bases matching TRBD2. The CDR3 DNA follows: TGTGCCAGCAGCTCGCAAGCGGGGAGCTCCTACAATGAGCAGTTCTTC. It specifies CASSSQAGSSYNEQFF.